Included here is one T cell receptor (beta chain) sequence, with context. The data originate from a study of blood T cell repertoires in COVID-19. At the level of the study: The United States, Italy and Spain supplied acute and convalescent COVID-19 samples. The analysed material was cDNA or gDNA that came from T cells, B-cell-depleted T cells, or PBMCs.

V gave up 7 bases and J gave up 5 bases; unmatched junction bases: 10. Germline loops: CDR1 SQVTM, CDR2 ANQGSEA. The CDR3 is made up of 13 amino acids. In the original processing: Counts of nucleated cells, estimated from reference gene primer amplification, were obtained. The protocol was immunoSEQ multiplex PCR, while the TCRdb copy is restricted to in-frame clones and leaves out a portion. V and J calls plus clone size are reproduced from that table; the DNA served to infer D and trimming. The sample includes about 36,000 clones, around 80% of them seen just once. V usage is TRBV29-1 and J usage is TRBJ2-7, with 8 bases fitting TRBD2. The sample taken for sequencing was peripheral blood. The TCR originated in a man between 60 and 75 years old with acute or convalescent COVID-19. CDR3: CSGGRSGGHEQYF. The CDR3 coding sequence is TGCAGCGGGGGAAGAAGCGGGGGCCACGAGCAGTACTTC.